One sample yielded the 10 T cell receptor beta chains listed below, sequenced in a study of human T cells and chemical hapten exposure. TCRdb re-analysed the RACE reads in MiXCR, keeping a single row per CDR3 protein. The repertoire has about 90,000 distinct CDR3 sequences, roughly 10% of them found once; the top ten carry roughly 1%. Described time point: patch test 3, about 24 weeks after DPC sensitization. As to treatment: therapeutic diphenylcyclopropenone sensitization with weekly scalp DPC. Source: whole blood, taken in connection with sensitization to the hapten diphenylcyclopropenone (DPC). The origin of the receptors is a woman in her thirties with alopecia areata. Some clones in this sample may be carry-over from other donors' samples.

The gene calls are TRBV29-1 and TRBJ2-5, with 7 bases fitting TRBD2. Trimming removed 3 bases from V and 4 bases from J; junction bases left unmatched: 8. CDR1 is SQVTM and CDR2 is ANQGSEA in the germline V gene. This CDR3 region has 14 residues. CDR3 loop: CSVDPPSGGETQYF. The CDR3 DNA sequence: TGCAGCGTTGATCCCCCCTCGGGAGGAGAGACCCAGTACTTC.

This clonotype came up many times. The gene calls are TRBV20-1 and TRBJ1-1, with TRBD1 identical over 7 bases. Germline-derived CDR1 and CDR2 are DFQATT and SNEGSKA (reference sequence). Unmatched junction bases numbered 12, after V lost 6 bases and J lost 2 bases. The CDR3 has 15 amino acids. The CDR3: CSARKQWDSNTEAFF. CDR3 bases: TGCAGTGCACGAAAGCAGTGGGACAGTAACACTGAAGCTTTCTTT.

Ten or more counts support this clonotype. J is TRBJ2-7 and V is TRBV10-3; 7 nucleotides agree with TRBD2. J gave up 5 bases and V 7 bases, and 20 bases lay outside the gene matches. The CDR3 spans 17 residues. Looked up from germline, CDR1 is ENHRY and CDR2 is SYGVKD. The CDR3 region is CAITHLRVRTRLHEQYF. In nucleotides, the CDR3 is TGTGCCATCACCCACTTAAGGGTAAGGACTAGGTTGCACGAGCAGTACTTC.

The chain combines TRBV28 with TRBJ2-5, with D maybe TRBD1 (6 bases). CDR3 size: 13 residues. Germline V gene data show CDR1 as MDHEN and CDR2 as SYDVKM. The V end lost 5 bases, the J end lost 3 bases, and 10 bases lay between the germline ends. The DNA of the CDR3 is TGTGCCAGCAGTCCCCCAGGGGAAGAGACCCAGTACTTC. The encoded protein is CASSPPGEETQYF.

This clonotype was seen many times. The rearrangement links TRBV28 to TRBJ2-1; perhaps TRBD2 as D (6 bases). The germline gives CDR1 MDHEN, CDR2 SYDVKM. With 5 bases removed from V and 7 bases from J, the gap between germline ends came to 15 bases. The CDR3 loop spans 14 amino acids. CDR3 sequence reads: CASSNLAWGNEQFF. In nucleotides, the CDR3 is TGTGCCAGCAGTAATCTAGCGTGGGGTAATGAGCAGTTCTTC.

This clonotype was counted at least ten times. The rearrangement joins TRBV15 to TRBJ2-1, with TRBD1 matching 7 bases. The junction had 2 bases not matched to a gene; V was cut back by 1 base and J by 2 bases. The CDR3 consists of 15 residues. Germline V gives CDR1 LNHNV, CDR2 YYDKDF (reference sequence). The CDR3 protein is CATSRGQGAYNEQFF. The CDR3 nucleotides read TGTGCCACCAGCAGAGGACAGGGAGCCTACAATGAGCAGTTCTTC.

This clonotype has more than one count but fewer than ten. The genes are TRBV11-2 and TRBJ1-1; D call uncertain. Germline V CDR1 and CDR2: SGHAT, FQNNGV. Trimming pared 10 bases from V and 1 base from J, leaving 16 bases between. CDR3 length: 14 residues. The CDR3 is CATARLGRNTEAFF. The CDR3 DNA reads as TGTGCCACCGCACGTCTGGGAAGGAACACTGAAGCTTTCTTT.

The sample holds a few counts of this clonotype. V and J are TRBV6-5 and TRBJ2-4; D ambiguous. Trimming stripped 6 bases from V and 0 bases from J, with 6 bases between. This CDR3 is 13 amino acids long. In germline, CDR1 is MNHEY, CDR2 SVGAGI. The CDR3 nucleotides read TGTGCCAGCAGGAGCTTAGCCAAAAACATTCAGTACTTC. Translation gives CASRSLAKNIQYF.

The chain has TRBV28 and TRBJ2-2; 11 bases are shared with TRBD2. V shed 3 bases, J shed 5 bases, and the junction held 11 bases outside the gene matches. CDR3 length: 18 amino acids. Looked up from germline, CDR1 is MDHEN and CDR2 is SYDVKM. The DNA of the CDR3 is TGTGCCAGCAGTTTTACAACCCCTAGCGGGAGGCGGACCGGGGAGCTGTTTTTT. Residues: CASSFTTPSGRRTGELFF.

Only a few counts were recorded for this clonotype. V is TRBV25-1 and J is TRBJ2-5; D is perhaps TRBD1 (6 bases). Germline V gene sequence: CDR1 MGHDK, CDR2 SYGVNS. Trimming left V 4 bases short and J 0 bases short, with 18 bases between. The CDR3 extends over 17 amino acids. The CDR3 DNA is TGTGCCAGCAGTGGCCGGACAGTCCTTGGGTACCAAGAGACCCAGTACTTC. It encodes CASSGRTVLGYQETQYF. The full variable domain, rest sourced from reference TRBV25-1 and TRBJ2-5, is EADIYQTPRYLVIGTGKKITLECSQTMGHDKMYWYQQDPGMELHLIHYSYGVNSTEKGDLSSESTVSRIRTEHFPLTLESARPSHTSQYLCASSGRTVLGYQETQYFGPGTRLLVL.